One sample yielded the 7 T cell receptor beta chains listed below, sequenced in a study of blood T cell repertoires in COVID-19 (dated by TCRdb to 2020 to 2022). The library was prepared using the immunoSEQ multiplex PCR assay. TCRdb took over this immuneACCESS table, retaining in-frame rearrangements with V and J assigned. Such tables are incomplete; in checked studies, under half of the missing clones stem from an unresolved V gene, and the remainder is unexplained. The sample has 250,000 or so clones on record, about 90% of them singletons. The ten largest account for less than 8% of the sample. The sequenced sample consisted of peripheral blood. The receptors were gathered from a man in his sixties with acute or convalescent COVID-19.

This chain joins TRBV7-2 and TRBJ2-3, with TRBD2 identical over 13 bases. Germline V gene lookup returns CDR1 SGHTA and CDR2 FQGNSA. The CDR3 spans 19 residues. V trimming: 0 bases; J trimming: 0 bases; junction bases outside the gene matches: 6. In DNA, the CDR3 is TGTGCCAGCAGCTTAGCCGGGACTAGCGGGGCTACTAGCACAGATACGCAGTATTTT. It codes for CASSLAGTSGATSTDTQYF.

This clone was recorded once. This chain uses TRBV30 with TRBJ1-6; D might be TRBD1 (6 bases). Germline V gene sequence: CDR1 GTSNPN, CDR2 SVGIG (reference sequence). V was trimmed by 4 bases and J by 7 bases, leaving 17 bases between them. The length of the CDR3 is 15 residues. CDR3 nucleotide sequence: TGTGCCTGGAACCCCGGCAGGGGCGAGAATTCACCCCTCCACTTT. Its translation: CAWNPGRGENSPLHF.

A few counts support this clone. The V gene is TRBV28, the J gene TRBJ1-2; TRBD1 is a possible D gene (6 bases). Germline CDR1 is MDHEN and CDR2 is SYDVKM. CDR3 length equals 14 residues. With 10 bases removed from V and 2 bases from J, the gap between germline ends came to 17 bases. The CDR3 coding sequence is TGTGCCATCACCCTAGGGCAGGGGAACTATGGCTACACCTTC. Its protein product is CAITLGQGNYGYTF.

CDR3 sequence reads: CASSTGTPIYNEQFF. CDR3 DNA: TGTGCCAGTAGCACCGGGACACCAATTTACAATGAGCAGTTCTTC. This chain connects TRBV19 to TRBJ2-1; weak D call: TRBD1 (6 bases). Trimming shortened V by 6 bases and J by 4 bases, and 16 bases separated the two germline ends. The CDR3 runs 15 residues. The V gene's germline CDR1 is LNHDA and CDR2 SQIVND (reference sequence).

V and J are TRBV6-1 and TRBJ1-1; 11 bases map to TRBD1. There are 15 residues in the CDR3. CDR1 and CDR2 (germline): MNHNS, SASEGT. J was trimmed by 4 bases and V by 0 bases; bases with no gene match: 1. The DNA for the CDR3 is TGTGCCAGCAGTGAAGCGGGGACAGGGGGCACTGAAGCTTTCTTT. Translated: CASSEAGTGGTEAFF.

The chain links TRBV18 to TRBJ2-5; tentative D call: TRBD1 (6 bases). Germline CDR1 is KGHSH and CDR2 is LQKENI. V gave up 6 bases and J gave up 1 base, with 9 bases separating them. The CDR3 covers 13 residues. The CDR3 spells CASSPRGQETQYF. CDR3 DNA: TGTGCCAGCTCTCCCAGGGGCCAAGAGACCCAGTACTTC. The complete variable domain, with remaining parts taken from reference TRBV18 and TRBJ2-5, reads NAGVMQNPRHLVRRRGQEARLRCSPMKGHSHVYWYRQLPEEGLKFMVYLQKENIIDESGMPKERFSAEFPKEGPSILRIQQVVRGDSAAYFCASSPRGQETQYFGPGTRLLVL.

The J gene is TRBJ2-1, the V gene TRBV5-1; 12 positions match TRBD1. This CDR3 spans 15 amino acids. V shed 4 bases, J shed 10 bases, and the junction held 9 bases outside the gene matches. CDR1 SGHRS and CDR2 YFSETQ come from the germline V gene. The CDR3 region has the DNA TGCGCCAGCAGCCCCGGGACAGGGGGCGCTCGGGAGCAGTTCTTC. Its protein product is CASSPGTGGAREQFF.